These 25 T cell receptor beta chains were all obtained from the same sample, sequenced in a study of blood T cells in healthy people across ages. The second PCR ran about 6 to 11 cycles with a sample-barcoded 5' primer and J-beta primers. Each CDR3 protein is one row after TCRdb ran MiXCR on the 5' RACE reads. The sample shows about 1,500,000 distinct CDR3 sequences, roughly 30% of them seen only once. Sequenced: blood. Every receptor here comes from a woman younger than 45 in good health.

The chain links TRBV19 to TRBJ1-5; a weak D match, TRBD1 (5 bases). CDR1 is LNHDA, CDR2 SQIVND, per germline (reference sequence). The CDR3 extends over 14 amino acids. Trimming stripped 5 bases from V and 7 bases from J, with 15 bases between. This CDR3 reads CASSGRAAQQPQHF. CDR3 bases: TGTGCCAGTAGTGGCAGGGCCGCACAACAGCCCCAGCATTTT.

CDR3 sequence reads: CASSVKTGIDGYTF. The CDR3 nucleotides read TGTGCCAGCAGCGTGAAGACAGGAATTGATGGCTACACCTTC. The rearrangement links TRBV3-1 to TRBJ1-2; tentatively, D is TRBD1 (6 bases). Germline V gene lookup returns CDR1 LGHDT and CDR2 YNNKEL (reference sequence). The CDR3 loop spans 14 amino acids. The ends were cut back, 5 bases at V and 6 bases at J, with 16 bases in the middle.

This clonotype was detected a few times. This chain uses TRBV11-2 with TRBJ2-7; maybe TRBD2 (5 bases). Germline V gives CDR1 SGHAT, CDR2 FQNNGV. V dropped 4 bases and J dropped 7 bases, with 17 bases sitting between them. There are 14 residues in the CDR3. The CDR3 region is CASSSNTPPGEQYF. The CDR3 DNA reads TGTGCCAGCAGCTCGAACACTCCCCCGGGGGAGCAGTACTTC.

CDR3 bases: TGCGCCAGCAGCCACACAGGGTGGGACACTGAAGCTTTCTTT. It is translated as CASSHTGWDTEAFF. V usage is TRBV4-1 and J usage is TRBJ1-1, with D possibly TRBD1 on 6 matching bases. Trimming cost V 3 bases and J 3 bases, with 11 bases left between them. Germline CDR1 and CDR2: MGHRA and YSYEKL. This CDR3 comprises 14 residues.

This clonotype was seen repeatedly, ten times or more. This chain's CDR3 is CASSAFGTSTYEQYF. The CDR3 nucleotides are TGTGCCAGTAGTGCGTTCGGGACTAGTACCTACGAGCAGTACTTC. This sequence joins TRBV19 and TRBJ2-7, with TRBD2 matching 8 bases. V shed 5 bases and J 2 bases; nucleotides not matched to a gene: 8. The CDR3 loop spans 15 amino acids. CDR1 and CDR2 (germline): LNHDA, SQIVND (reference sequence).

V is TRBV27 and J is TRBJ2-3; 16 positions match TRBD2. In germline, CDR1 is MNHEY, CDR2 SMNVEV (reference sequence). With 7 bases clipped from V and 5 bases from J, the junction kept 6 bases outside the gene matches. The CDR3 is 16 amino acids. This chain's CDR3 is CASKPGLAGGKDTQYF. Here the CDR3 DNA reads TGTGCCAGCAAGCCGGGACTAGCGGGGGGGAAAGATACGCAGTATTTT.

The genes are TRBV20-1 and TRBJ2-5; 11 bases agree with TRBD2. The CDR3 extends over 18 amino acids. The V gene end was trimmed by 0 bases and the J gene end by 1 base; junction bases not matched to a gene: 10. Germline CDR1 DFQATT, CDR2 SNEGSKA (reference sequence). CDR3 bases: TGCAGTGCTAGAGAGAATTTCCCGGGACTAGCGGTCCAAGAGACCCAGTACTTC. As protein: CSARENFPGLAVQETQYF.

This clonotype showed up many times. The rearrangement links TRBV29-1 to TRBJ2-5, with unresolved D. Germline loops: CDR1 SQVTM, CDR2 ANQGSEA. The ends were cut back, 4 bases at V and 2 bases at J, with 14 bases in the middle. The CDR3 is 14 amino acids. The DNA for the CDR3 is TGCAGCGTTGGGCAGAGGTGGCAACAAGAGACCCAGTACTTC. Translated, it gives CSVGQRWQQETQYF.

As to this clonotype: Germline is not matched at one junction end, which may reflect a read error. The chain employs TRBV12-3 or TRBV12-4 and TRBJ2-1; D is uncertain. The CDR3 length is 10 residues. CDR3 residues: CASQANELFF. DNA of the CDR3: TGTGCCAGTCAGGCCAATGAGCTGTTCTTC.

This chain links TRBV24-1 with TRBJ2-1; D is undetermined. V lost 2 bases and J 2 bases, leaving 3 bases between the germline ends. The CDR3 is 13 amino acids. Germline CDR1 reads KGHDR; CDR2 reads SFDVKD. The DNA of the CDR3 is TGTGCCACCAGTGATTACGCCTACAATGAGCAGTTCTTC. Protein product: CATSDYAYNEQFF.

The V gene is TRBV11-2, the J gene TRBJ2-1, with D uncertain. The V gene's germline CDR1 is SGHAT and CDR2 FQNNGV. V lost 0 bases, J lost 9 bases, and 15 bases lay in between. The CDR3 has 15 residues. The CDR3 nucleotides are TGTGCCAGCAGCTTAGATGCTCTAGTGGTTGGTGAGCAGTTCTTC. As protein: CASSLDALVVGEQFF.

The chain joins TRBV12-3 or TRBV12-4 to TRBJ2-2; a weak D match, TRBD2 (7 bases). With 6 bases removed from V and 6 bases from J, the gap between germline ends came to 17 bases. This CDR3 spans 15 amino acids. The CDR3 DNA follows: TGTGCCAGCAGCCCTAGGGAAGGGGGGGCCGGGGAGCTGTTTTTT. Protein: CASSPREGGAGELFF.

For this clonotype: Given a much more abundant clone one base away, this may be a read error. The V and J genes are TRBV29-1 and TRBJ2-4; TRBD1 aligns across 8 bases. CDR1 is SQVTM and CDR2 is ANQGSEA in the germline V gene. The CDR3 has 13 amino acids. This chain's CDR3 is CGVGGRTGNIQYF. CDR3 bases: TGCGGCGTTGGTGGCAGGACAGGGAACATTCAGTACTTC.

This chain uses TRBV20-1 with TRBJ2-3; 11 positions agree with TRBD2. The CDR3 has 15 residues. Trimming at V came to 4 bases and at J to 5 bases, leaving 8 bases not matched to a gene. Germline assignment: CDR1 DFQATT and CDR2 SNEGSKA (reference sequence). CDR3 sequence: CSATIGLAGGDTQYF. DNA of the CDR3: TGCAGTGCTACGATCGGGCTAGCGGGAGGAGATACGCAGTATTTT.

The chain is built from TRBV28 and TRBJ2-1; 8 bases are shared with TRBD1. The junction had 4 bases not matched to a gene; V was cut back by 7 bases and J by 2 bases. CDR3 length equals 14 residues. Germline V gene lookup returns CDR1 MDHEN and CDR2 SYDVKM. CDR3 sequence: CASKPGQAYNEQFF. CDR3 coding DNA: TGTGCCAGCAAGCCGGGACAGGCCTACAATGAGCAGTTCTTC.

This clonotype was observed at least ten times. CDR3: CASSWDTQETQYF. The CDR3, as DNA: TGCGCCAGCAGCTGGGACACCCAAGAGACCCAGTACTTC. J is TRBJ2-5 and V is TRBV5-1; D may be TRBD1 (6 bases). This CDR3 is built from 13 residues. From germline, CDR1 is SGHRS and CDR2 YFSETQ. Trimming pared 3 bases from V and 1 base from J, leaving 7 bases between.

This clonotype appeared a few times. The chain links TRBV4-3 to TRBJ2-3, with 7 positions matching TRBD2. Germline values: CDR1 LGHNA, CDR2 YSLEER. The V and J ends lost 3 bases and 2 bases, in that order; junction bases with no gene match: 8. The CDR3 is 16 amino acids. The CDR3 loop reads CASSHRGREYTDTQYF. CDR3 nucleotides: TGCGCCAGCAGCCACCGAGGGCGGGAGTACACAGATACGCAGTATTTT.

This chain connects TRBV12-5 to TRBJ2-3; 10 bases are a match to TRBD1. CDR1 is LGHNT and CDR2 is FRNRAP in the germline V gene. This CDR3 spans 13 amino acids. The CDR3 DNA follows: TGTGCAGGGACAGGGGAACACACAGATACGCAGTATTTT. This gives the protein CAGTGEHTDTQYF.

This clonotype was detected many times. The gene calls are TRBV9 and TRBJ1-2; D is possibly TRBD1 (6 bases). Per the germline V gene, CDR1 is SGDLS and CDR2 is YYNGEE. The germline V and J ends were trimmed by 0 bases and 5 bases, with 11 bases remaining between them. CDR3 length: 14 amino acids. The DNA for the CDR3 is TGTGCCAGCAGCGTAGACTTGGGGGCGTATGGCTACACCTTC. It encodes CASSVDLGAYGYTF.

Only one count was recorded for this clonotype. The genes are TRBV20-1 and TRBJ1-1; maybe TRBD1 (5 bases). This CDR3 is built from 13 residues. Trimming cost V 6 bases and J 3 bases, with 14 bases left between them. CDR1 and CDR2 (germline): DFQATT, SNEGSKA (reference sequence). The CDR3 reads CSAYTDTYTEAFF. The CDR3 DNA is TGCAGTGCGTACACGGACACCTACACTGAAGCTTTCTTT.

The V and J genes are TRBV7-8 and TRBJ2-5; weak D call: TRBD1 (6 bases). The CDR3 runs 13 residues. The V end was cut by 0 bases, the J end by 11 bases, with 13 bases between. Per the germline V gene, CDR1 is SGHVS and CDR2 is FQNEAQ. The CDR3 loop reads CASSLAGHNEQYF. In DNA form, the CDR3 reads TGTGCCAGCAGCTTAGCGGGACACAATGAGCAGTACTTC.

CDR3 DNA: TGCGCCAGCAGCTGGACTAGCGGGAGTTTCTATGAGCAGTTCTTC. It specifies CASSWTSGSFYEQFF. The rearrangement links TRBV5-1 to TRBJ2-1; TRBD2 matches 13 bases. The CDR3 spans 15 residues. The V segment lost 3 bases and the J segment 8 bases; nucleotides outside the gene matches: 5. CDR1 is SGHRS and CDR2 is YFSETQ in the germline V gene.

This clonotype showed up just a few times. This sequence joins TRBV24-1 and TRBJ1-1, with D uncertain. This CDR3 is built from 13 residues. CDR1 is KGHDR and CDR2 is SFDVKD in the germline V gene. Trimming removed 7 bases from V and 1 base from J, with 9 bases in between. DNA of the CDR3: TGTGCCACCAGGTCAGACACGAACACTGAAGCTTTCTTT. Translation: CATRSDTNTEAFF.

This clonotype was counted ten times or more. V gene TRBV5-1 combines with J gene TRBJ2-1; 13 bases align to TRBD2. The CDR3 sequence is 15 residues long. Per the germline V gene, CDR1 is SGHRS and CDR2 is YFSETQ. V lost 4 bases, J lost 7 bases, and 5 bases stayed unmatched. This chain's CDR3 is CASSRTSGGSNEQFF. The CDR3 coding sequence is TGCGCCAGCAGCCGGACTAGCGGGGGTTCTAATGAGCAGTTCTTC.

The chain recombines TRBV9 with TRBJ1-2; 8 bases line up with TRBD1. Germline V CDR1 and CDR2: SGDLS, YYNGEE. The CDR3 has 13 residues. The J segment lost 7 bases and the V segment lost 1 base, leaving 3 bases of the junction unmatched. CDR3 coding DNA: TGTGCCAGCAGCGTATGGACAGGGAGTGGCTACACCTTC. Translating it yields CASSVWTGSGYTF.